One and the same sample provided the 6 T cell receptor beta chains below, sequenced in a study of cytomegalovirus exposure and HLA in healthy donors. Both 60 Vbeta primers and 13 Jbeta primers went into the PCR. Sequenced by immunoSEQ multiplex PCR; TCRdb stores in-frame clones only, minus some. This listing includes approximately 30,000 clones. Sequenced sample: PBMCs. These receptors came from a man aged 35 to 55 in good health and CMV-seronegative.

This chain joins TRBV9 and TRBJ1-1, with D perhaps TRBD1 (5 bases). Trimming left V 2 bases short and J 1 base short, with 9 bases between. Per the germline V gene, CDR1 is SGDLS and CDR2 is YYNGEE. The CDR3 is made up of 14 amino acids. CDR3 loop: CASSVYTGNTEAFF. The CDR3 DNA is TGTGCCAGCAGCGTCTACACAGGGAACACTGAAGCTTTCTTT.

This chain links TRBV30 with TRBJ2-1, with 7 bases fitting TRBD1. CDR3 length: 14 amino acids. V gave up 1 base and J gave up 5 bases; unmatched junction bases: 5. CDR1 is GTSNPN and CDR2 is SVGIG in the germline V gene (reference sequence). The CDR3 coding sequence is TGTGCCTGGAGTGCGGGACAGTCTCACAATGAGCAGTTCTTC. Its translation: CAWSAGQSHNEQFF.

This chain joins TRBV5-1 and TRBJ2-2; TRBD1 aligns across 7 bases. Germline CDR1 reads SGHRS; CDR2 reads YFSETQ. Trimming cost V 1 base and J 3 bases; bases outside gene matches: 0. The length of the CDR3 is 14 residues. This chain's CDR3 is CASSLTGDTGELFF. DNA of the CDR3: TGCGCCAGCAGCTTGACAGGGGACACCGGGGAGCTGTTTTTT.

The chain recombines TRBV4-3 with TRBJ2-5; 7 bases agree with TRBD2. V was clipped by 1 base and J by 4 bases; unmatched bases: 0. CDR3 size: 13 residues. Germline CDR1 and CDR2: LGHNA and YSLEER. The CDR3 here is CASSQGGGETQYF. The CDR3 coding sequence is TGCGCCAGCAGCCAAGGGGGGGGAGAGACCCAGTACTTC.

This chain links TRBV29-1 with TRBJ1-2; D is unresolved. V shed 7 bases and J shed 5 bases, with 11 bases lying between them. CDR1 and CDR2 (germline): SQVTM, ANQGSEA. The CDR3 runs to 11 residues. CDR3 protein: CSAELNYGYTF. In DNA, the CDR3 is TGCAGCGCGGAGCTGAATTATGGCTACACCTTC.

The rearrangement uses TRBV15 and TRBJ1-2, with D maybe TRBD1 (5 bases). The length of the CDR3 is 13 residues. Germline V gene data show CDR1 as LNHNV and CDR2 as YYDKDF (reference sequence). Trimming took 4 bases from V and 4 from J, leaving 10 bases between them. The CDR3 loop is CATSIQGSYGYTF. The CDR3 bases are TGTGCCACCAGCATCCAGGGAAGCTATGGCTACACCTTC.